A selection of T cell receptor beta chains follows, all from one sample in a study of control samples from healthy donors and cancer patients. Clones were sequenced by immunoSEQ multiplex PCR, and TCRdb holds only the in-frame ones, with some missing. This table holds 160,000 or so clones, approximately 90% found once. Material for sequencing was blood. The receptors stem from a woman aged 25 to 39 in good health. Both conserved end residues are part of each CDR3. The D gene is left open where the match is weak. Expanded clones are given a class, and other clones once, few, many or no size at all.

CDR3aa | CDR3nt | d_gene | v_gene | abundance | len | j_gene
CASSLDRDSPLHF | TGTGCCAGCAGCTTAGATCGTGATTCACCCCTCCACTTT | NA | TRBV11-3 | NA | 13 | TRBJ1-6
CASSSASGYGNIQYF | TGTGCCAGCAGCTCGGCGTCAGGGTATGGAAACATTCAGTACTTC | NA | TRBV7-9 | NA | 15 | TRBJ2-4
CASSLPGPPRDTQYF | TGTGCCAGCAGCTTACCGGGACCCCCAAGGGATACGCAGTATTTT | NA | TRBV7-2 | NA | 15 | TRBJ2-3
CASSAGTGRNQPQHF | TGTGCCAGCAGCGCCGGGACAGGGAGGAATCAGCCCCAGCATTTT | TRBD1 | TRBV6-5 | NA | 15 | TRBJ1-5
CASSFKGETQYF | TGTGCCAGCAGCTTTAAGGGGGAGACCCAGTACTTC | NA | TRBV11-3 | NA | 12 | TRBJ2-5
CASSPKGEGANYGYTF | TGTGCCAGCAGCCCCAAAGGGGAGGGAGCTAACTATGGCTACACCTTC | NA | TRBV9 | NA | 16 | TRBJ1-2
CASSQVGDWNSKFF | TGCGCCAGCAGCCAAGTCGGGGACTGGAATTCTAAGTTCTTC | NA | TRBV4-1 | NA | 14 | TRBJ2-1
CASSGESDLNTEAFF | TGTGCCAGCAGCGGCGAATCTGATCTGAACACTGAAGCTTTCTTT | NA | TRBV7-9 | once | 15 | TRBJ1-1
CATSSRDRGNSPLHF | TGTGCCACCAGCAGTAGGGACAGGGGTAATTCACCCCTCCACTTT | TRBD1 | TRBV15 | once | 15 | TRBJ1-6
CASSLTATGNTIYF | TGTGCCAGCAGCCTGACCGCAACAGGAAACACCATATATTTT | NA | TRBV28 | NA | 14 | TRBJ1-3
CASSYGEEGTAGELFF | TGTGCCAGCAGTTACGGGGAAGAGGGTACCGCCGGGGAGCTGTTTTTT | NA | TRBV6-5 | NA | 16 | TRBJ2-2
CASEDKETQYF | TGTGCCAGCGAGGACAAGGAGACCCAGTACTTC | NA | TRBV7-2 | NA | 11 | TRBJ2-5
CASSDGGANTGELFF | TGTGCCAGCAGTGACGGAGGGGCCAACACCGGGGAGCTGTTTTTT | NA | TRBV6-4 | NA | 15 | TRBJ2-2
CASSRGHQETQYF | TGCGCCAGCAGTAGAGGGCACCAAGAGACCCAGTACTTC | NA | TRBV5-1 | NA | 13 | TRBJ2-5